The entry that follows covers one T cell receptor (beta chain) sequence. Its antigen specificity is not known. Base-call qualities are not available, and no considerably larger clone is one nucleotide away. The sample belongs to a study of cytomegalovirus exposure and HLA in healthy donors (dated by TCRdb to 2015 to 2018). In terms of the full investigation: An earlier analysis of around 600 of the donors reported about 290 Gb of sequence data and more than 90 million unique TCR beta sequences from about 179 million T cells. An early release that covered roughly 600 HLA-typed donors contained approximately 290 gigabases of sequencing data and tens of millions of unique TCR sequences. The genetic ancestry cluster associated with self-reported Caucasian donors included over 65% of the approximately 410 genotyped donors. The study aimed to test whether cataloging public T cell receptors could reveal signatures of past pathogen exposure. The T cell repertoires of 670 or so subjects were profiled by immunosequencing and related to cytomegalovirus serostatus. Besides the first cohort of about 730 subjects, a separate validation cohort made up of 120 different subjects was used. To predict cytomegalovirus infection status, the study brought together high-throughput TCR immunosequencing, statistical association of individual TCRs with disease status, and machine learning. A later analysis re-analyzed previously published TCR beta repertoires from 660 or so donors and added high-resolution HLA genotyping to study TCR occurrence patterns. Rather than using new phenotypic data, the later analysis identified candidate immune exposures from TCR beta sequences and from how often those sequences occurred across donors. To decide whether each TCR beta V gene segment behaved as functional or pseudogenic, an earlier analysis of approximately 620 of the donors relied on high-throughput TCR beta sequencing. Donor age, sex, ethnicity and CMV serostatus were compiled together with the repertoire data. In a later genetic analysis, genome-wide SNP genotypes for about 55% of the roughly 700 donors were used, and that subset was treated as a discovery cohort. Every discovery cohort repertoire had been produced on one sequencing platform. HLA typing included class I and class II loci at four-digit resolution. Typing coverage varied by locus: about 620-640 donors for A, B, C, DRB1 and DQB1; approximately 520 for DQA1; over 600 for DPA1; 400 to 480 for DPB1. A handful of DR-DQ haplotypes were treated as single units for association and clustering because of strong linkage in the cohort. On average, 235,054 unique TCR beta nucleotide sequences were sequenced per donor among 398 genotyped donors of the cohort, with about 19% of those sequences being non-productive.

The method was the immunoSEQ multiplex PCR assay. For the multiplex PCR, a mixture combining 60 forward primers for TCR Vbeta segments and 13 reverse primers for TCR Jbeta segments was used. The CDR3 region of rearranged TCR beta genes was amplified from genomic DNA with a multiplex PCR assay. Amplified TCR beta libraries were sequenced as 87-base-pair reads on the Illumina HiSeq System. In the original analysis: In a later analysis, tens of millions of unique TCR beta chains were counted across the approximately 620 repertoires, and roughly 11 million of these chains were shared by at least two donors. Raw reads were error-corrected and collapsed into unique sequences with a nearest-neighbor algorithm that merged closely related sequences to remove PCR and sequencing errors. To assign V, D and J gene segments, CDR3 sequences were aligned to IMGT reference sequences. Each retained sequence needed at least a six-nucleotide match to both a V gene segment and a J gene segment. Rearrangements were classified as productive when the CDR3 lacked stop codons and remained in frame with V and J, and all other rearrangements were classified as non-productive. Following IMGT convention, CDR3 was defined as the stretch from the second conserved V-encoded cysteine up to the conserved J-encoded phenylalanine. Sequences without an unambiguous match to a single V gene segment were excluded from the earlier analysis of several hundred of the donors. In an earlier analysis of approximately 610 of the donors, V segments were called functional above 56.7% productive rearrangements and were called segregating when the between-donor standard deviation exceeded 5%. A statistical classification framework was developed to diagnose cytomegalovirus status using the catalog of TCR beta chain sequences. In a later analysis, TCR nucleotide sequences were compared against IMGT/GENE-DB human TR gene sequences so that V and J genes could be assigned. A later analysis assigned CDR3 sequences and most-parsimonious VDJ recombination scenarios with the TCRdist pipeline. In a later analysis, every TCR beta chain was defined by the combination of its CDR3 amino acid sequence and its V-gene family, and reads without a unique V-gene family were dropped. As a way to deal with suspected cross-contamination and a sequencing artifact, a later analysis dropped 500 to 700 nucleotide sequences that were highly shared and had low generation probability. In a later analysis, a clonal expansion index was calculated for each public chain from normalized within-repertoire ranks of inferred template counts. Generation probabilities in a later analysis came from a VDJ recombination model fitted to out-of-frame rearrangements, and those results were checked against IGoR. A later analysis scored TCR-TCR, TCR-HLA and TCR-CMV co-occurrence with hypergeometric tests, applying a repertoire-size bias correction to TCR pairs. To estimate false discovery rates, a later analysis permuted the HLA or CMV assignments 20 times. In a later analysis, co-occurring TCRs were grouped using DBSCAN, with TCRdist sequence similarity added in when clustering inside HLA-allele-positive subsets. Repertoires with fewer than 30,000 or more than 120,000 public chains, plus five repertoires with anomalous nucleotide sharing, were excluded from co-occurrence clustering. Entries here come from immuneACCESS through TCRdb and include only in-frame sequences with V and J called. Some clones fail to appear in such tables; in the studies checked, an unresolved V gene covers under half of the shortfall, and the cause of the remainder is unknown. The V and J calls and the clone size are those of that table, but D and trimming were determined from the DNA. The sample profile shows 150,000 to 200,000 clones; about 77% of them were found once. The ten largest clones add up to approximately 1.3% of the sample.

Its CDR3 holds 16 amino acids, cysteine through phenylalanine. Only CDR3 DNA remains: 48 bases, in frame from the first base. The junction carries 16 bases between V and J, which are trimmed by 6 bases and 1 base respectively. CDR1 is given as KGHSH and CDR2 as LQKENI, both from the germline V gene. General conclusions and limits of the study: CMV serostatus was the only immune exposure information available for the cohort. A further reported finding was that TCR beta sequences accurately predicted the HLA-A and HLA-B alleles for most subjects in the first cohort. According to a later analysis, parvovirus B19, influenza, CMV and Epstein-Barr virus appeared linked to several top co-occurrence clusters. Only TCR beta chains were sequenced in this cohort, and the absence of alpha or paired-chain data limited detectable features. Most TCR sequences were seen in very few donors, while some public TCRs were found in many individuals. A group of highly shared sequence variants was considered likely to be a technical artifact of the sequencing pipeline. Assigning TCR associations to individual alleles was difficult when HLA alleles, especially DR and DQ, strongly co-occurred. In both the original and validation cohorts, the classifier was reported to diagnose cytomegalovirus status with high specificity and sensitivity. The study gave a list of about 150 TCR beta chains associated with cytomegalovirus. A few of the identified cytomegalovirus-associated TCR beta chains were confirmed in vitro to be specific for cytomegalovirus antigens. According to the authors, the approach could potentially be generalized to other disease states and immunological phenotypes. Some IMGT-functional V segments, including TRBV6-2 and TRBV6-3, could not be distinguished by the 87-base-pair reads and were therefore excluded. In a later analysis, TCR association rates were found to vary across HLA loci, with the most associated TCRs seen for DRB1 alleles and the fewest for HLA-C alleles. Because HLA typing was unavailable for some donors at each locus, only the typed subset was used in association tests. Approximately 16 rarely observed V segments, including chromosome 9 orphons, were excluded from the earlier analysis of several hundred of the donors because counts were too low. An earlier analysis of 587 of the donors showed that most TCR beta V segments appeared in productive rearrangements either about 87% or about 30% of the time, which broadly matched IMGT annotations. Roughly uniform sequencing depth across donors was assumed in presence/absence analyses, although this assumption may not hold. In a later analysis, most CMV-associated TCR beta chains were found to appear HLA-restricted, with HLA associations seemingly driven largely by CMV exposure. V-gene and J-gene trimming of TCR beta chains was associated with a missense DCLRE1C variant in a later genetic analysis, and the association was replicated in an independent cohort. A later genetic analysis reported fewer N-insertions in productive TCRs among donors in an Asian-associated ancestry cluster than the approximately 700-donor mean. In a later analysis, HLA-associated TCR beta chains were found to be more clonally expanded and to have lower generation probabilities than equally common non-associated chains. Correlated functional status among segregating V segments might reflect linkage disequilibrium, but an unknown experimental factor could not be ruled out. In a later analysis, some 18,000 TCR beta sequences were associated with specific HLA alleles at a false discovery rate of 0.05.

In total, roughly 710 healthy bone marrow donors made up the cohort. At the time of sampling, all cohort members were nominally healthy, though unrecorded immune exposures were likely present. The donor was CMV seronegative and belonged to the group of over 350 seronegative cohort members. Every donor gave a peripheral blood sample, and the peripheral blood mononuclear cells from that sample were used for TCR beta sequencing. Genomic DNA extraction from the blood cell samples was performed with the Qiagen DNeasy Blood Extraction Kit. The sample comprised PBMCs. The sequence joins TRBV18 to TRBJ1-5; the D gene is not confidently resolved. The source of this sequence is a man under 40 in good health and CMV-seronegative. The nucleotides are TGTGCCAGCTCCCCTGGGAGTCCAGCCAGCAATCAGCCCCAGCATTTT. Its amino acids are CASSPGSPASNQPQHF.